These 5 T cell receptor beta chains were all obtained from the same sample, sequenced in a study of blood T cell repertoires in COVID-19. Profiling relied on immunoSEQ multiplex PCR, and the TCRdb table lists in-frame clones only, not all of them. In the table there are hundreds of thousands of clones, about nine tenths of which are singletons. Sequencing input: peripheral blood. Source of these receptors: a woman younger than 45 with active or convalescent COVID-19.

The chain has TRBV3-1 (or the pseudogene TRBV3-2) and TRBJ1-5, with D hard to call. CDR1 and CDR2 (germline): LGHDT, YNNKEL (reference sequence). The V gene lost 1 base and the J gene lost 1 base, with 11 bases spanning the gap. This CDR3 spans 16 amino acids. The CDR3 DNA is TGTGCCAGCAGCCAAGGTTGGGGAGGGAGCAATCAGCCCCAGCATTTT. Amino acids: CASSQGWGGSNQPQHF.

The chain is built from TRBV10-3 and TRBJ1-6; D is undetermined. CDR3 size: 13 residues. Germline V lookup: CDR1 ENHRY, CDR2 SYGVKD. V dropped 4 bases and J dropped 9 bases, with 10 bases sitting between them. CDR3 residues: CAISVDGVSPLHF. The CDR3 DNA sequence: TGTGCCATCAGTGTAGACGGAGTTTCACCCCTCCACTTT.

The V call is TRBV6-5, the J call TRBJ2-3, with D possibly matching TRBD2 (5 bases). The germline V gene encodes CDR1 MNHEY and CDR2 SVGAGI. The CDR3 contains 15 residues. V lost 5 bases to trimming and J lost 4 bases, with 16 bases between them. The DNA for the CDR3 is TGTGCCAGCAGTCGCGGGCCTCCTGGGCCAGATACGCAGTATTTT. Protein sequence: CASSRGPPGPDTQYF.

The rearrangement uses TRBV15 and TRBJ2-7; 10 positions match TRBD2. The CDR3 is 14 residues long. Trimming at V came to 2 bases and at J to 4 bases, leaving 2 bases not matched to a gene. CDR1 is LNHNV and CDR2 is YYDKDF in the germline V gene (reference sequence). CDR3 amino acids: CATSRLAGVYEQYF. CDR3 DNA sequence: TGTGCCACCAGCAGACTAGCGGGAGTGTACGAGCAGTACTTC.

This chain uses TRBV7-9 with TRBJ1-6; TRBD1 might be the D (6 bases). The V end was cut by 5 bases, the J end by 6 bases, with 14 bases between. The CDR3 is 15 amino acids. Germline loops: CDR1 SEHNR, CDR2 FQNEAQ (reference sequence). The CDR3 nucleotides are TGTGCCAGCAGCACTCAGGGGTCTGGTAATTCACCCCTCCACTTT. Translated, it gives CASSTQGSGNSPLHF.